This TCR beta chain derives from a study of identical twins. Whole-study results and caveats: Reduced insertions were recorded for abundant cord blood beta clonotypes, with no such pattern in memory repertoires. Beta out-of-frame sequences displayed a weaker excess of sharing between twins.

This clonotype came up many times. Antigen specificity is unknown. Template switching, a step in the protocol, added a universal primer site, and cDNA carried unique molecular identifiers. A single record per CDR3 protein comes from TCRdb applying MiXCR to the 5' RACE reads. Of fewer than 650,000 distinct CDR3 sequences listed, 9.6% are singletons. With 4 bases clipped from V and 4 bases from J, the junction kept 5 bases outside the gene matches. This CDR3 region has 15 residues. Germline V gene lookup returns CDR1 SEHNR and CDR2 FQNEAQ (reference sequence). The same specimen was also included in a second study, on yellow fever vaccine responses in identical twins. That work adds: The T cell response to vaccination in identical twins was reportedly partly convergent and partly personalized.

The chain uses TRBV7-9 and TRBJ2-2, with TRBD1 matching 8 bases. This receptor was identified in a woman under 30 in good health. Sample: PBMCs. CDR3 region: CASSSRTGPTGELFF. The DNA of the CDR3 is TGTGCCAGCAGCTCCCGGACAGGGCCCACCGGGGAGCTGTTTTTT. Together with reference TRBV7-9 and TRBJ2-2, the CDR3 gives the full variable domain: DTGVSQNPRHKITKRGQNVTFRCDPISEHNRLYWYRQTLGQGPEFLTYFQNEAQLEKSRLLSDRFSAERPKGSFSTLEIQRTEQGDSAMYLCASSSRTGPTGELFFGEGSRLTVL.